Each of the 4 T cell receptor beta chains below was sequenced from the same sample in a study of blood T cell repertoires in COVID-19. Here immunoSEQ multiplex PCR was the method, and the copy in TCRdb shows in-frame clones only, minus some. The table lists around 260,000 clones, roughly 90% of them singletons. Input material: peripheral blood. The receptor set was obtained from a man aged 25 to 40 with acute or convalescent COVID-19.

V gene TRBV30 combines with J gene TRBJ1-5; 7 bases agree with TRBD1. The CDR3 has 14 amino acids. The V gene end was trimmed by 6 bases and the J gene end by 3 bases; junction bases not matched to a gene: 8. The germline V gene has CDR1 GTSNPN and CDR2 SVGIG (reference sequence). In DNA, the CDR3 is TGTGCCTGCAGGACAGGCACTCTCAATCAGCCCCAGCATTTT. Translation gives CACRTGTLNQPQHF.

CDR3 loop: CASQARENQPQHF. CDR3 sequence (DNA): TGTGCCAGCCAGGCACGAGAGAATCAGCCCCAGCATTTT. The V call is TRBV6-5, the J call TRBJ1-5; D unresolved. The germline gives CDR1 MNHEY, CDR2 SVGAGI. Trimming cost V 8 bases and J 4 bases, with 12 bases left between them. This CDR3 has 13 amino acids.

A few counts support this clone. The V gene is TRBV14, the J gene TRBJ2-1, with a weak D call TRBD2 (5 bases). The CDR3 loop spans 20 amino acids. Germline V gene lookup returns CDR1 SGHDN and CDR2 FVKESK. Between the trimmed V and J ends, which lost 0 bases and 0 bases, there was a span of 21 bases. The CDR3 is CASSQERSLSGLYSYNEQFF. In nucleotides, the CDR3 is TGTGCCAGCAGCCAAGAAAGGAGCCTAAGCGGATTATACTCCTACAATGAGCAGTTCTTC.

The V and J genes are TRBV19 and TRBJ1-1; TRBD1 agrees at 7 bases. CDR1 and CDR2 from the germline V gene are LNHDA and SQIVND (reference sequence). Trimming cost V 4 bases and J 5 bases; bases outside gene matches: 10. The CDR3 totals 15 residues. The CDR3 sequence is CASSKQGHGNTEAFF. The CDR3 DNA reads TGTGCCAGTAGTAAACAGGGGCACGGGAATACTGAAGCTTTCTTT.